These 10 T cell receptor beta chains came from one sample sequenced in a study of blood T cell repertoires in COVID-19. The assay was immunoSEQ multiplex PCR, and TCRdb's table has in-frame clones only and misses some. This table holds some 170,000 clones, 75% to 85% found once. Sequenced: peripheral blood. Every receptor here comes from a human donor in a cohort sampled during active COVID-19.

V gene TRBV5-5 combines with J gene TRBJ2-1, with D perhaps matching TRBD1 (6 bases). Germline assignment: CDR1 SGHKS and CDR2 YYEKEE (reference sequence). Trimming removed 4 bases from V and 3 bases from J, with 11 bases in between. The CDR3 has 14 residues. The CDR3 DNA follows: TGTGCCAGCAGCCCCCGGACAGACTACAATGAGCAGTTCTTC. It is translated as CASSPRTDYNEQFF.

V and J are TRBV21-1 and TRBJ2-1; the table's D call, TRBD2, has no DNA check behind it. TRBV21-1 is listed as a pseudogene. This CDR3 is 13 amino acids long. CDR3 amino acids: CASSMDGGNEQFF. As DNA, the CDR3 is TGTGCCAGCAGCATGGACGGGGGCAATGAGCAGTTCTTC.

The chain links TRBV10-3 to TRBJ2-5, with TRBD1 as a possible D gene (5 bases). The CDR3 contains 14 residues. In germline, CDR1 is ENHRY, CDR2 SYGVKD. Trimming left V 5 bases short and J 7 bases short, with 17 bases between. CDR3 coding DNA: TGTGCCATCAGTTATAACAGGATTCTTGGGACCCAGTACTTC. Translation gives CAISYNRILGTQYF.

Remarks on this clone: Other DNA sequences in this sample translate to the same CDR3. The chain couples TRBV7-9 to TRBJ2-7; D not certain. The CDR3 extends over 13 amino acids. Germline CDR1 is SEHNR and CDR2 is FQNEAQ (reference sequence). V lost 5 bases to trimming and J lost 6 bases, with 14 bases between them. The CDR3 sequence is CASSPSGSSEQYF. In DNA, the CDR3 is TGTGCCAGCAGCCCTAGTGGTTCGAGCGAGCAGTACTTC.

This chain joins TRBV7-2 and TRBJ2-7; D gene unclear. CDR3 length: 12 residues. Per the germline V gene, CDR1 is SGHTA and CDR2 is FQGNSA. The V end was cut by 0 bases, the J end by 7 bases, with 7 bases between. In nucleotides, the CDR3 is TGTGCCAGCAGCTTAGCGCGGCCGGAGCAGTACTTC. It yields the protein CASSLARPEQYF.

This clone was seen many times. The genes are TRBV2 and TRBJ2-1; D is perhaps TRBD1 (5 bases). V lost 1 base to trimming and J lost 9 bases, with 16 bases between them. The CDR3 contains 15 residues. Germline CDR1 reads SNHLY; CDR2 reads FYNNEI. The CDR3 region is CASSEVAGFGSEQFF. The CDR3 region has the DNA TGTGCCAGCAGTGAAGTGGCAGGGTTTGGGTCTGAGCAGTTCTTC.

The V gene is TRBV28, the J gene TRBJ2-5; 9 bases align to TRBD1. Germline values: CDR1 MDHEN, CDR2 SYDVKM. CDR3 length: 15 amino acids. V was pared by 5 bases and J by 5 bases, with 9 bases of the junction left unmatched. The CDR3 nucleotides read TGTGCCAGCAGTCCAGCTGGGACAGGGTGGGAGACCCAGTACTTC. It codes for CASSPAGTGWETQYF.

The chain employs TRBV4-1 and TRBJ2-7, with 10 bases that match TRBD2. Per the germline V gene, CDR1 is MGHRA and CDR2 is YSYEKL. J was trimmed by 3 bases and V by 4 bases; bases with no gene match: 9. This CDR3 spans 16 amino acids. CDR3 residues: CASSPYPSGSIYEQYF. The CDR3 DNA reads TGCGCCAGCAGCCCCTATCCTAGCGGGAGTATCTACGAGCAGTACTTC.

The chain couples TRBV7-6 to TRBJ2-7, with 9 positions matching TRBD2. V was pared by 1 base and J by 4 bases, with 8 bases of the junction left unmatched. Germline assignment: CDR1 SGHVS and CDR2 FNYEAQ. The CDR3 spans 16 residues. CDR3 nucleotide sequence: TGTGCCAGCAGCTTAGAACTAGCGGGCACCCGGTACGAGCAGTACTTC. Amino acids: CASSLELAGTRYEQYF.

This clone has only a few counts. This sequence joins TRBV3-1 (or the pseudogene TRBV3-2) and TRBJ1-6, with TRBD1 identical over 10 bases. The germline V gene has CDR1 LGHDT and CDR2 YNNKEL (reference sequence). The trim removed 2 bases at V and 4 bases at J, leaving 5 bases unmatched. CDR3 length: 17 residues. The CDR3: CASSQRWGQGYNSPLHF. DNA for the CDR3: TGTGCCAGCAGCCAAAGATGGGGACAGGGGTATAATTCACCCCTCCACTTT.